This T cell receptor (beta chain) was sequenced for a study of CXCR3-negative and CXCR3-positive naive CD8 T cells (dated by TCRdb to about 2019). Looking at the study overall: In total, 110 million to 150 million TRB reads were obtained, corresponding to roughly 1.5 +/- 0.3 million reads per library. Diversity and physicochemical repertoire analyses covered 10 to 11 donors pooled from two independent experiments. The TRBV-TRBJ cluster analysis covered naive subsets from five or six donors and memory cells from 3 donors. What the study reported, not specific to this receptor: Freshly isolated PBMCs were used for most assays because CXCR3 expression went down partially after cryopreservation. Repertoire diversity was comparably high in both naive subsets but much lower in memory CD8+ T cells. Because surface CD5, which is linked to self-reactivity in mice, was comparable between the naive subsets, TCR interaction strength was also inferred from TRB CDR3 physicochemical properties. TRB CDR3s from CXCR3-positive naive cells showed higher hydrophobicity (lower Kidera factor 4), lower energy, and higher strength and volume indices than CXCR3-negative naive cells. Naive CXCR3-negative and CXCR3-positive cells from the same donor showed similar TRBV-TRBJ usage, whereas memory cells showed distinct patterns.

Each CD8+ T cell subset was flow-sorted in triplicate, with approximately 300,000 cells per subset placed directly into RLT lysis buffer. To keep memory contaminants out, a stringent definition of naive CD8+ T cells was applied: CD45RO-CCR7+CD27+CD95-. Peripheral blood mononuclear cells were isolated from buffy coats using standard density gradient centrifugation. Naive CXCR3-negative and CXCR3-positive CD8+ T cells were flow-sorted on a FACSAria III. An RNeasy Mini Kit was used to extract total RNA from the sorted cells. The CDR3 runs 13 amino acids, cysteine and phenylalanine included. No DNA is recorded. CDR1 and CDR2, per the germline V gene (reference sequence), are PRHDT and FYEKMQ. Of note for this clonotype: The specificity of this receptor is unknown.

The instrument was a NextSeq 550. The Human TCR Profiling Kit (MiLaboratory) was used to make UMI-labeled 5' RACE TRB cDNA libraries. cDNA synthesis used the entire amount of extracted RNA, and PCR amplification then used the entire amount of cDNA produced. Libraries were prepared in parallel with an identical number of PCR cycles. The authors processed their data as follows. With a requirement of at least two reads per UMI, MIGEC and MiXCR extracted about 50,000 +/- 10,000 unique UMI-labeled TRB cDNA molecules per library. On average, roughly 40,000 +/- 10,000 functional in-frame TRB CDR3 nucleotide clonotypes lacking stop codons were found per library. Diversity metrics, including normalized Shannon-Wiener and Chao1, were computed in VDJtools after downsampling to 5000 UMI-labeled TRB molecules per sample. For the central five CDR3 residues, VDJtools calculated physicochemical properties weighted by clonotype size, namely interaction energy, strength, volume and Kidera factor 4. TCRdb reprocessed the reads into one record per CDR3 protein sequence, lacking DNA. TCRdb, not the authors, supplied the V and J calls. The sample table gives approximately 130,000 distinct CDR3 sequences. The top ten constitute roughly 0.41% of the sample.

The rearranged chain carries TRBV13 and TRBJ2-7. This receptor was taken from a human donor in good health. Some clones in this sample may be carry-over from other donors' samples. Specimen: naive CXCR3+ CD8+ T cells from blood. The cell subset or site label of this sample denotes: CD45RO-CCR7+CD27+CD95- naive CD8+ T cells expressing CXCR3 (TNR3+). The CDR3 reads CASSSGPGYEQYF.